The entry below gives a single T cell receptor (beta chain) sequence along with its context. V dropped 0 bases and J dropped 5; count of bases not matched to a gene: 12. The length of the CDR3 is 18 residues. Germline V gene sequence: CDR1 SGDLS, CDR2 YYNGEE. Per the original data handling: Reference gene primer amplification gave estimated nucleated cell counts. Clones were read by immunoSEQ multiplex PCR, and TCRdb kept only the in-frame ones, dropping some. D and trimming come from the DNA, and the V and J calls and clone size come from that table. Of a few hundred thousand clones in the sample, around 92% were seen once. The data stem from a study of blood T cell repertoires in COVID-19.

This sequence was found in a woman aged 25-40 years with COVID-19, enrolled during active disease. The gene calls are TRBV9 and TRBJ2-1, with TRBD2 matching over 9 bases. The sequenced material came from peripheral blood. CDR3 protein: CASSVGIAGEGRDNEQFF. DNA of the CDR3: TGTGCCAGCAGCGTAGGAATAGCGGGAGAGGGTAGGGACAATGAGCAGTTCTTC. Supplemented by reference TRBV9 and TRBJ2-1, the full variable domain reads DSGVTQTPKHLITATGQRVTLRCSPRSGDLSVYWYQQSLDQGLQFLIQYYNGEERAKGNILERFSAQQFPDLHSELNLSSLELGDSALYFCASSVGIAGEGRDNEQFFGPGTRLTVL.